This T cell receptor beta chain was recorded in a study of blood T cells in healthy people across ages. Study context: Through template switching, about one barcoded beta molecule was captured per two T cells, as measured in model experiments. Study-wide findings and caveats: Unsorted PBMC material precluded a definitive naive versus antigen-experienced comparison. Getting older went along with TCR beta diversity per million T cells dropping roughly linearly.

CDR1 MGHRA and CDR2 YSYEKL come from the germline V gene. CDR3 length: 15 amino acids. V lost 4 bases and J 13 bases, leaving 23 bases between the germline ends. Extracted total RNA amounted to at least 6 micrograms for each sample. Using a J-beta primer mix together with a sample-barcoded 5' primer, a second PCR was run for about 6 to 12 cycles. TCRdb recomputed calls from the 5' RACE reads with MiXCR, one row per CDR3 protein. The sample lists over 1,300,000 distinct CDR3 sequences, approximately 59% occurring once. On this clonotype: Its antigen is unidentified.

Sequencing was carried out using blood. The genes are TRBV4-1 and TRBJ2-1; D tentatively reads TRBD1 or TRBD2 (5 bases each). This receptor was obtained from a man younger than 35 in good health. This chain's CDR3 is CASSPGRELKETQFF. The CDR3 region has the DNA TGCGCCAGCAGCCCGGGACGGGAATTGAAAGAGACCCAGTTCTTC.